The rows below give T cell receptor beta chains drawn from one sample of a study of T cell repertoires in cytomegalovirus infection. Each CDR3 protein gets one entry after TCRdb re-called the reads with MiXCR. This table has around 530,000 distinct CDR3 sequences, 15% to 20% appearing once. The sequenced sample was CD8+ T cells from PBMCs. Receptors were obtained from a human donor in good health (CMV status not recorded). Some clones in this sample may be carry-over from other donors' samples. Each CDR3 is given with its conserved first and last residue. The order of the fields is clone size, J gene, V gene, D gene, CDR3 DNA, CDR3 protein. The D gene is left open where the match is weak. Not every row has a clone size; where given, it reads once, few, many or a size class.

many | TRBJ2-1 | TRBV12-3/TRBV12-4 | . | TGTGCCAGCGTCTCGGGGCTTAATGAGCAGTTCTTC | CASVSGLNEQFF
. | TRBJ2-7 | TRBV6-5 | TRBD2 | TGTGCCAGCAGTTATCAGGGACTATTTAACGAGCAGTACTTC | CASSYQGLFNEQYF
many | TRBJ2-3 | TRBV6-1 | TRBD2 | TGTGCCAGCAGTGTAGCGGGGGGGCCTGAAGATACGCAGTATTTT | CASSVAGGPEDTQYF
. | TRBJ2-7 | TRBV4-1 | TRBD2 | TGCGCCAGCAGCCAAAGCGGGGCTAGTGGCTACGAGCAGTACTTC | CASSQSGASGYEQYF
many | TRBJ1-1 | TRBV15 | . | TGTGCCACCAGCAAGGGGGGGCTCGTGAACACTGAAGCTTTCTTT | CATSKGGLVNTEAFF
. | TRBJ2-3 | TRBV27 | . | TGTGCCAGCAGTTCCAAGTGGGATACGCAGTATTTT | CASSSKWDTQYF
many | TRBJ2-7 | TRBV11-1 | TRBD2 | TGTGCCAGCAGCTTAGTAGAAGGGACTAACTACGAGCAGTACTTC | CASSLVEGTNYEQYF
few | TRBJ2-5 | TRBV19 | . | TGTGCCAGTAGTTTTTCAGGCCCGCTGGAGACCCAGTACTTC | CASSFSGPLETQYF
many | TRBJ1-1 | TRBV7-8 | . | TGTGCCAGCAGCTTAGGGTACCAACGGGGGACAAGGGGCACTGAAGCTTTCTTT | CASSLGYQRGTRGTEAFF
. | TRBJ1-1 | TRBV6-5 | . | TGTGCCAGCAGTTACTCCAGAGGGGTCACTGAAGCTTTCTTT | CASSYSRGVTEAFF
. | TRBJ2-5 | TRBV11-2 | TRBD2 | TGTGCCAGCAGCTCCGGGACTAGCGGGGTTTTAGAGACCCAGTACTTC | CASSSGTSGVLETQYF
many | TRBJ1-3 | TRBV7-9 | . | TGTGCCAGCAGCTTAAGGGGAGACACCATATATTTT | CASSLRGDTIYF
few | TRBJ2-7 | TRBV13 | . | TGTGCCAGCAGCTCCAGGGAAAGCTCCTACGAGCAGTACTTC | CASSSRESSYEQYF
many | TRBJ2-1 | TRBV7-9 | TRBD1 | TGTGCCAGCAGCCCCGGGACAGGGGGCGAGGCTGAGCAGTTCTTC | CASSPGTGGEAEQFF
few | TRBJ1-1 | TRBV23-1 | . | TGCGCCAGCAGTCAAGGAGGGGACGCTGGGGGGGATGGCACTGAAGCTTTCTTT | CASSQGGDAGGDGTEAFF
many | TRBJ1-1 | TRBV11-2 | . | TGTGCCAGCAGCTTAGCAAGGCTTGCCGAAGCTTTCTTT | CASSLARLAEAFF
few | TRBJ2-7 | TRBV13 | . | TGTGCCAGCAGCTTAGGTGTCCCGGCAGCCTTCTACGAGCAGTACTTC | CASSLGVPAAFYEQYF
. | TRBJ2-3 | TRBV29-1 | . | TGCAGCGTGGACGAGGGTGTAGATACGCAGTATTTT | CSVDEGVDTQYF
many | TRBJ1-2 | TRBV7-9 | TRBD1 | TGTGCCAGCAGCTCACAGGGGGTGGGCTATGGCTACACCTTC | CASSSQGVGYGYTF
. | TRBJ1-5 | TRBV24-1 | . | TGTGCCACCAGTGATTTATTTCTCCAGGGAAGGTGGCAGCCCCAGCATTTT | CATSDLFLQGRWQPQHF
many | TRBJ2-7 | TRBV7-2 | TRBD2 | TGTGCCAGCAGCTTAGCGCGTGGGACTAGCGCCTACGAGCAGTACTTC | CASSLARGTSAYEQYF
many | TRBJ2-1 | TRBV11-3 | . | TGTGCCAGCAGCTTGACTTATTCCTACAATGAGCAGTTCTTC | CASSLTYSYNEQFF
few | TRBJ2-3 | TRBV4-1 | . | TGCGCCAGCAGCCAAGAACCTAGCACAGATACGCAGTATTTT | CASSQEPSTDTQYF
many | TRBJ1-5 | TRBV7-9 | . | TGTGCCAGCAGCCATCCAGGGGTCAATCAGCCCCAGCATTTT | CASSHPGVNQPQHF
many | TRBJ2-3 | TRBV20-1 | TRBD2 | TGCAGTGCTAGGGGGGGGTTTGGAGATACGCAGTATTTT | CSARGGFGDTQYF
few | TRBJ2-5 | TRBV4-1 | . | TGCGCCAGCAGCCTATTTGGATTCCAAGAGACCCAGTACTTC | CASSLFGFQETQYF
many | TRBJ2-5 | TRBV7-8 | TRBD2 | TGTGCCAGCAGCTTAGGGACTAGCGGGGGGTACGAGACCCAGTACTTC | CASSLGTSGGYETQYF
few | TRBJ1-2 | TRBV29-1 | . | TGCAGCGTTCCTACAGGGCTTAAGGGTGGCTACACCTTC | CSVPTGLKGGYTF
many | TRBJ1-6 | TRBV7-6 | . | TGTGCCAGCAGCCCTGTGCCAGGGGAAGGGTCACCCCTCCACTTT | CASSPVPGEGSPLHF